Below, 7 T cell receptor beta chains from the same sample are listed, as sequenced in a study of blood T cell repertoires in COVID-19. TCRdb keeps only in-frame clones here, not all; method: immunoSEQ multiplex PCR. The sample contains over 250,000 clones, 75% to 90% of which appear only once. Sequenced: peripheral blood. All receptors come from a man in his fifties with acute or convalescent COVID-19.

V usage is TRBV29-1 and J usage is TRBJ2-1; D perhaps matches TRBD2 (6 bases). The CDR3 totals 16 residues. Between the trimmed V and J ends, which lost 0 bases and 0 bases, there was a span of 12 bases. Germline values: CDR1 SQVTM, CDR2 ANQGSEA. CDR3 sequence reads: CSVEEGSGRSYNEQFF. CDR3 DNA: TGCAGCGTTGAAGAAGGTAGCGGTCGCTCCTACAATGAGCAGTTCTTC.

The chain joins TRBV11-1 to TRBJ1-4; 8 positions agree with TRBD1. V lost 2 bases to trimming and J lost 6 bases; unmatched junction nucleotides: 8. This CDR3 region has 16 residues. In germline, CDR1 is SGHAT, CDR2 FQDESV (reference sequence). The CDR3 loop is CASSLQVGQGDEKLFF. The DNA for the CDR3 is TGTGCCAGCAGCTTACAGGTCGGACAGGGAGATGAAAAACTGTTTTTT.

The rearrangement links TRBV9 to TRBJ1-1, with no clear D. V was shortened by 0 bases and J by 4 bases, with 7 bases between the two germline ends. Germline V gene data show CDR1 as SGDLS and CDR2 as YYNGEE. The CDR3 loop spans 13 amino acids. The CDR3 coding sequence is TGTGCCAGCAGCGTAGATGGCCTCACTGAAGCTTTCTTT. Translating it yields CASSVDGLTEAFF.

The rearrangement joins TRBV2 to TRBJ1-3; the D gene is possibly TRBD1 (6 bases). This CDR3 is 17 amino acids long. CDR1 is SNHLY, CDR2 FYNNEI, per germline. V was trimmed by 1 base and J by 0 bases, leaving 13 bases between them. The CDR3 here is CASSEGQVVSSGNTIYF. The CDR3 region has the DNA TGTGCCAGCAGTGAAGGACAGGTCGTTAGCTCTGGAAACACCATATATTTT.

This sequence joins TRBV5-1 and TRBJ2-7, with 7 bases aligning to TRBD1. Germline loops: CDR1 SGHRS, CDR2 YFSETQ. CDR3 size: 14 residues. V dropped 4 bases and J dropped 3; count of bases not matched to a gene: 7. CDR3 loop: CASSDQGDNYEQYF. CDR3 DNA: TGCGCCAGCAGCGATCAGGGGGATAACTACGAGCAGTACTTC.

The chain uses TRBV14 and TRBJ2-2; 8 positions agree with TRBD2. This CDR3 has 17 residues. From germline, CDR1 is SGHDN and CDR2 FVKESK. V dropped 0 bases and J dropped 3; count of bases not matched to a gene: 6. CDR3 loop: CASSQDSTSDYTGELFF. For the CDR3, the DNA is TGTGCCAGCAGCCAAGATTCGACTAGCGACTACACCGGGGAGCTGTTTTTT.

The V gene is TRBV29-1, the J gene TRBJ1-1; no clear D gene. From germline, CDR1 is SQVTM and CDR2 ANQGSEA. V was clipped by 3 bases and J by 2 bases, with 7 bases between them. The CDR3 is 12 amino acids. CDR3 nucleotides: TGCAGCGTTGACCGGGGTAACACTGAAGCTTTCTTT. Protein: CSVDRGNTEAFF.